The clone carrying this T cell receptor (beta chain) has more than one count but fewer than ten. Time point reported: sample taken at primary tumor resection. There were around 72 donors, all of them untreated patients with early-stage non-small cell lung cancer. Whole RNA obtained from tumor, nontumor lung or frozen PBMC underwent sequencing without sorting. This CDR3 has 12 residues. V was pared by 6 bases and J by 6 bases, with 12 bases between. The data were taken from a study of spatial heterogeneity in lung cancer. Looking at the study overall: Detected sequences consistently included more beta-chain ones than alpha-chain ones.

MiXCR, applied by TCRdb to the 5' RACE reads, yields one record per CDR3 protein. The data contain approximately 92,000 distinct CDR3 sequences, 12% of them seen just once; the ten biggest clones take up roughly two fifths. Sample: PBMCs, taken at surgery. This sequence originates from a male donor with early-stage non-small cell lung cancer. V is TRBV12-3 or TRBV12-4 and J is TRBJ2-7, with D possibly being TRBD2 (5 bases). The CDR3 loop reads CASSHEAAEQYF. In DNA form, the CDR3 reads TGTGCCAGCAGCCATGAAGCGGCCGAGCAGTACTTC.